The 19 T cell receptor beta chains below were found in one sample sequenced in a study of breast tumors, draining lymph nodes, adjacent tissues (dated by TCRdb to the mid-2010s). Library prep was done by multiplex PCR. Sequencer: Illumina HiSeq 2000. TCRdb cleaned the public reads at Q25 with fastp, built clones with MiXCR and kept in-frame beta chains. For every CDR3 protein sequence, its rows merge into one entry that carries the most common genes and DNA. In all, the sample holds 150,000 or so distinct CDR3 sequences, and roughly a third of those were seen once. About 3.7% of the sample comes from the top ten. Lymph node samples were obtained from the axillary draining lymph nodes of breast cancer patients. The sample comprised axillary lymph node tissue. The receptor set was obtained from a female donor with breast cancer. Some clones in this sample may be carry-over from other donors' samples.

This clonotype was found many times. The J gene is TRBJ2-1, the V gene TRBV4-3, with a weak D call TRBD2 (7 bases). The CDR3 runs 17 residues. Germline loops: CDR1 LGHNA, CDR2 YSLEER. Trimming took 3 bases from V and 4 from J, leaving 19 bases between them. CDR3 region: CASSHGGTTSSYNEQFF. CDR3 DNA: TGCGCCAGCAGCCACGGGGGGACAACTTCGTCTTACAATGAGCAGTTCTTC.

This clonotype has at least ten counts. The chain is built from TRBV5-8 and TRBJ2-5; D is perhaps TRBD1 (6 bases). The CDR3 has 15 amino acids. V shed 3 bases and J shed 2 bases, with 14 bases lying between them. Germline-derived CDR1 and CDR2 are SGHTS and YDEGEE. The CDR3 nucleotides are TGTGCCAGCAGCTACCCCGGCAGGGGACAAGAGACCCAGTACTTC. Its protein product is CASSYPGRGQETQYF.

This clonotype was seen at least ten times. CDR3 nucleotide sequence: TGTGCCAGCAGCTTGGCCTGGATTGAGCGTTCAGGCACCATATATTTT. Translation gives CASSLAWIERSGTIYF. The J gene is TRBJ1-3, the V gene TRBV5-5, with unresolved D. V shed 0 bases and J shed 9 bases, with 19 bases lying between them. The germline V gene encodes CDR1 SGHKS and CDR2 YYEKEE (reference sequence). This CDR3 is 16 amino acids long.

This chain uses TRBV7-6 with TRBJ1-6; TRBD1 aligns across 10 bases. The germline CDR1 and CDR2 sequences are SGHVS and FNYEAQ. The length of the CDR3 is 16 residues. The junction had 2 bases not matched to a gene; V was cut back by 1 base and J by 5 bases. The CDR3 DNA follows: TGTGCCAGCAGCTTAGGAGGGACAGGGGATAATTCACCCCTCCACTTT. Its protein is CASSLGGTGDNSPLHF. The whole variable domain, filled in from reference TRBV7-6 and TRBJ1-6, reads GAGVSQSPRYKVTKRGQDVALRCDPISGHVSLYWYRQALGQGPEFLTYFNYEAQQDKSGLPNDRFSAERPEGSISTLTIQRTEQRDSAMYRCASSLGGTGDNSPLHFGNGTRLTVT.

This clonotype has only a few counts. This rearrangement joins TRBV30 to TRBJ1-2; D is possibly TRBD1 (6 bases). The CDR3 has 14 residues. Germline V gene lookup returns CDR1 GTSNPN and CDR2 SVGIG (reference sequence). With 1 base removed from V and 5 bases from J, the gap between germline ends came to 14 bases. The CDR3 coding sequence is TGTGCCTGGAGTGAAGCCTCGACAGGATATGGCTACACCTTC. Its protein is CAWSEASTGYGYTF.

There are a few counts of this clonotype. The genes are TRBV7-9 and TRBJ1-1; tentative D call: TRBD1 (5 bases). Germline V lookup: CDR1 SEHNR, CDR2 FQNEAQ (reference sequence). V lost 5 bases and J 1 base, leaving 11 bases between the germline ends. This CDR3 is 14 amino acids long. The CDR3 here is CASSQHGGNTEAFF. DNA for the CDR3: TGTGCCAGCAGCCAACACGGGGGGAACACTGAAGCTTTCTTT.

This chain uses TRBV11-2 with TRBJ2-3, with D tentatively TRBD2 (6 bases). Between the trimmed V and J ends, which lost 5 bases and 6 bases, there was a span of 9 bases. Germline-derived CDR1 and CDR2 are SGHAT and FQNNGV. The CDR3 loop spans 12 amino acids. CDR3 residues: CASSRLADTQYF. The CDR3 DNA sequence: TGTGCCAGCAGCCGTCTAGCGGATACGCAGTATTTT.

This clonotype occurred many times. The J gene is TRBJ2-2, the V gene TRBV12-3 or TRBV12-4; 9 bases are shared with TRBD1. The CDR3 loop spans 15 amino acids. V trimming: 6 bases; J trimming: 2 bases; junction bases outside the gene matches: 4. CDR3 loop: CASSNRGLNTGELFF. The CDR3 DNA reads TGTGCCAGCAGCAACAGGGGGCTCAACACCGGGGAGCTGTTTTTT.

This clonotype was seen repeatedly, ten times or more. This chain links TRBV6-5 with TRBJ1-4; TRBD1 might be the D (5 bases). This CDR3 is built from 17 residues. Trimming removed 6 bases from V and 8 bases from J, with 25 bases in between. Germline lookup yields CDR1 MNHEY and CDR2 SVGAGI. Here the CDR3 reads CASRKKGYPVVGEKLFF. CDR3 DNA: TGTGCCAGCAGGAAAAAGGGGTATCCAGTTGTAGGGGAAAAACTGTTTTTT.

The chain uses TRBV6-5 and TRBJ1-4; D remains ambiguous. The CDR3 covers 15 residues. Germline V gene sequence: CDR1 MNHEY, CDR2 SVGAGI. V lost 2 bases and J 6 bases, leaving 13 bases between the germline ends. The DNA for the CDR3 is TGTGCCAGCAGTTACAGAGGGAGGCACGATGAAAAACTGTTTTTT. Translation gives CASSYRGRHDEKLFF.

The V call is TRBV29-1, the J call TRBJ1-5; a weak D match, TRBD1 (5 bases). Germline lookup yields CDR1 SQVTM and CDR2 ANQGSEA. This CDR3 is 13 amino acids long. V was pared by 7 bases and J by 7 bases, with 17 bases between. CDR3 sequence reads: CSAERGEGQPQHF. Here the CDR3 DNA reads TGCAGCGCCGAGCGGGGGGAGGGACAGCCCCAGCATTTT.

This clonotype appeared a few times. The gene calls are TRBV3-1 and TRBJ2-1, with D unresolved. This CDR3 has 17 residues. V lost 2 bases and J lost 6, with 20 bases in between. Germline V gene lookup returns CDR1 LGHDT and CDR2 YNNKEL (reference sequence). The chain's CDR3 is CASSQYLLPPSSNEQFF. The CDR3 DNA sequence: TGTGCCAGCAGCCAATACCTCTTGCCACCCAGTAGCAATGAGCAGTTCTTC.

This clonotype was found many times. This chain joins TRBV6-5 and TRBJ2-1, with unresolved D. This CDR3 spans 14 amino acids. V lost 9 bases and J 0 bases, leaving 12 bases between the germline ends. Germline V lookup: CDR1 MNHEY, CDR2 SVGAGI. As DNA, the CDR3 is TGTGCCAGGGGCAGTGCAAGCTCCTACAATGAGCAGTTCTTC. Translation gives CARGSASSYNEQFF.

The CDR3 DNA is TGTGCCAGCAGCCCGGGACTAGCGGGAGGTAGCAATGAGCAGTTCTTC. Translation: CASSPGLAGGSNEQFF. V usage is TRBV5-4 and J usage is TRBJ2-1, with TRBD2 matching over 15 bases. This CDR3 spans 16 amino acids. V lost 4 bases and J lost 6; bases outside the gene matches: 5. CDR1 is SGHNT, CDR2 YYREEE, per germline (reference sequence).

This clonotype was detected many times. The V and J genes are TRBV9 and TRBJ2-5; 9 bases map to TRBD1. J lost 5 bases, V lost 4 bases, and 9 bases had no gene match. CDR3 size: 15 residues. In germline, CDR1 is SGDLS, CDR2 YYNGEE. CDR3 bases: TGTGCCAGCAGCATCGGGACAGGGATTACGGAGACCCAGTACTTC. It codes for CASSIGTGITETQYF.

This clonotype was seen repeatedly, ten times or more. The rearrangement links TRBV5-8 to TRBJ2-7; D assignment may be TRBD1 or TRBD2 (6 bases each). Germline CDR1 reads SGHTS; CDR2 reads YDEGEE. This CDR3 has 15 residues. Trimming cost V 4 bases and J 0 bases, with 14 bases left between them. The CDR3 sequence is CASSPWGASSYEQYF. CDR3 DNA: TGTGCCAGCAGCCCTTGGGGGGCTAGCTCCTACGAGCAGTACTTC.

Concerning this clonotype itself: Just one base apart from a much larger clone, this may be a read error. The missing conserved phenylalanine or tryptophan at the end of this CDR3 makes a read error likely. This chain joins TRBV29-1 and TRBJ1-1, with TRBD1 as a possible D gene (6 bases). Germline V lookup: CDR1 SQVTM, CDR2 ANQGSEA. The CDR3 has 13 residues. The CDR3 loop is CSIDGGMNTEAFS. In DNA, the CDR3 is TGCAGTATTGACGGGGGCATGAACACTGAAGCTTTCTCT.

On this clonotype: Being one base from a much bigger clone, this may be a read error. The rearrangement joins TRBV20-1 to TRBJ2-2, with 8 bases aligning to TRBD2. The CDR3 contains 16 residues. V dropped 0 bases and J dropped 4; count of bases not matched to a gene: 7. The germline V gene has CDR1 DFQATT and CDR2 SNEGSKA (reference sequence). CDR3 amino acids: CSARDSGVAVTGELFF. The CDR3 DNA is TGCAGTGCTAGAGATAGCGGGGTGGCCGTCACCGGGGAGCTGTTTTTT.

DNA for the CDR3: TGTGCCCGGCCCGAAGTACTGCTCGTAAATACCTGTGCCTGGGAATCCAGGGCTAATTCACCCCTCCACTTT. Translation gives CARPEVLLVNTCAWESRANSPLHF. The rearrangement uses TRBV25-1 and TRBJ1-6; D may be TRBD1 (5 bases). This CDR3 contains 24 residues. V lost 11 bases and J lost 6, with 47 bases in between. The V gene's germline CDR1 is MGHDK and CDR2 SYGVNS.